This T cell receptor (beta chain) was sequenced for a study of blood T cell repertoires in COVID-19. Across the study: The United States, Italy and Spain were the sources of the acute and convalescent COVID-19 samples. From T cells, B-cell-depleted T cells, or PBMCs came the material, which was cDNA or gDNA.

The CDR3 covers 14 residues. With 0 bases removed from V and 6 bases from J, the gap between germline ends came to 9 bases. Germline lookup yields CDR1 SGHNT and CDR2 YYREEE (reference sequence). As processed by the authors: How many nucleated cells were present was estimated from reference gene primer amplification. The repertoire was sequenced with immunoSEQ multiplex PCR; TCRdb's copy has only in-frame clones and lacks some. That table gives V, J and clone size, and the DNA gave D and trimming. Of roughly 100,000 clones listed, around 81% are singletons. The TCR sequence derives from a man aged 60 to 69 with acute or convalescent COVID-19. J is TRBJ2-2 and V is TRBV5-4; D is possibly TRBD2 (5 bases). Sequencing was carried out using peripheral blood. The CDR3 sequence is CASSLAGAAGELFF. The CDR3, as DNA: TGTGCCAGCAGCTTGGCAGGAGCGGCCGGGGAGCTGTTTTTT.